This TCR beta chain is drawn from a study of OX40 agonist ivuxolimab in advanced cancers. Study results and limitations: Partial responders treated at 0.1-3.0 mg/kg exhibited clonal expansion among the lowest measured. The study did not work out the antigen specificity of the expanded peripheral T cells.

Using immunoSEQ multiplex PCR, the repertoire was profiled, and TCRdb retains in-frame clones only, with some absent. The data contain 55,000 to 75,000 clones, 80% of them singletons. As for this clone: Its antigen remains unidentified.

The germline V gene has CDR1 SNHLY and CDR2 FYNNEI. The CDR3 covers 18 residues. Trimming at V came to 0 bases and at J to 10 bases, leaving 9 bases not matched to a gene. This receptor was identified in an adult with an advanced solid tumor such as melanoma, head and neck, liver or kidney cancer. The sample in question was CD4+ or CD8+ T cells sorted from blood, obtained in a trial of the OX40 agonist ivuxolimab. The rearrangement uses TRBV2 and TRBJ2-1, with 16 positions matching TRBD2. The CDR3 loop is CASSEATVGTSGGEEQFF. The DNA for the CDR3 is TGTGCCAGCAGTGAAGCAACAGTCGGGACTAGCGGGGGGGAAGAGCAGTTCTTC.